These 6 T cell receptor beta chains were sequenced from one sample in a study of blood T cell repertoires in COVID-19. The table came from immunoSEQ multiplex PCR; TCRdb's copy has only in-frame clones and leaves some out. The table includes some 120,000 clones, around 85% detected once. Sequencing used peripheral blood. The receptor set was obtained from a woman aged 50 to 60 with acute or convalescent COVID-19.

The rearrangement joins TRBV5-1 to TRBJ2-2; 8 bases align to TRBD1. The V and J ends lost 0 bases and 7 bases, in that order; junction bases with no gene match: 5. Germline V gene lookup returns CDR1 SGHRS and CDR2 YFSETQ. The CDR3 consists of 15 residues. The chain's CDR3 is CASSLASQGVGELFF. For the CDR3, the DNA is TGCGCCAGCAGCTTGGCTTCACAGGGGGTCGGGGAGCTGTTTTTT.

CDR3 DNA sequence: TGTGCCAGCTCACCACCGACAGGGTATGAAACAGATACGCAGTATTTT. It translates to CASSPPTGYETDTQYF. The chain employs TRBV18 and TRBJ2-3; TRBD1 matches at 7 bases. Germline-derived CDR1 and CDR2 are KGHSH and LQKENI. V shed 0 bases, J shed 3 bases, and the junction held 6 bases outside the gene matches. There are 16 residues in the CDR3.

CDR3 residues: CASSFGLGGIITGELFF. CDR3 nucleotide sequence: TGTGCCAGTAGTTTTGGGTTAGGGGGCATCATCACCGGGGAGCTGTTTTTT. The chain joins TRBV19 to TRBJ2-2; 7 bases align to TRBD1. The CDR3 consists of 17 residues. Germline V CDR1 and CDR2: LNHDA, SQIVND (reference sequence). The trim removed 5 bases at V and 4 bases at J, leaving 13 bases unmatched.

The chain combines TRBV7-6 with TRBJ2-1, with 10 bases that match TRBD2. The germline V gene encodes CDR1 SGHVS and CDR2 FNYEAQ. The junction had 3 bases not matched to a gene; V was cut back by 5 bases and J by 2 bases. The CDR3 extends over 15 amino acids. The CDR3 DNA is TGTGCCAGCAGCCAAACTAGCGGGGCCTACAATGAGCAGTTCTTC. This encodes CASSQTSGAYNEQFF. Complete variable domain (other parts from reference TRBV7-6 and TRBJ2-1): GAGVSQSPRYKVTKRGQDVALRCDPISGHVSLYWYRQALGQGPEFLTYFNYEAQQDKSGLPNDRFSAERPEGSISTLTIQRTEQRDSAMYRCASSQTSGAYNEQFFGPGTRLTVL.

The chain joins TRBV30 to TRBJ1-4; TRBD1 matches 9 bases. Germline CDR1 is GTSNPN and CDR2 is SVGIG (reference sequence). The CDR3 spans 13 residues. Germline trimming cut 3 bases from V and 10 bases from J; bases unmatched to any gene: 6. The CDR3 loop reads CAWSQDRGGKLFF. CDR3 nucleotide sequence: TGTGCCTGGAGCCAGGACAGGGGAGGAAAACTGTTTTTT. The variable domain in full, completed from reference TRBV30 and TRBJ1-4, reads SQTIHQWPATLVQPVGSPLSLECTVEGTSNPNLYWYRQAAGRGLQLLFYSVGIGQISSEVPQNLSASRPQDRQFILSSKKLLLSDSGFYLCAWSQDRGGKLFFGSGTQLSVL.

The chain couples TRBV5-1 to TRBJ2-1; D perhaps matches TRBD1 (6 bases). V was trimmed by 0 bases and J by 6 bases, leaving 13 bases between them. CDR3 length equals 15 residues. CDR1 SGHRS and CDR2 YFSETQ come from the germline V gene. CDR3 nucleotides: TGCGCCAGCAGCTTGGAAGGCAGGGGTTCCAATGAGCAGTTCTTC. Amino acids: CASSLEGRGSNEQFF.